This TCR beta chain was found in a study of cytomegalovirus exposure and HLA in healthy donors. Study-level results: An observed cluster of highly shared sequence variants was recorded as a likely sequencing artifact.

Notes on this clone: Its antigen is unknown.

Primers included in the PCR were 60 Vbeta and 13 Jbeta primers. In the original processing: There were around 78 million unique TCR beta chains by a later count, and some 12 million of them were shared. Repertoires were generated with immunoSEQ multiplex PCR, while TCRdb's copy carries only in-frame clones and drops some. V, J and clone size are taken as reported in that table, and D and trimming were inferred from the DNA itself. The listing contains some 150,000 clones. Germline CDR1 and CDR2: SNHLY and FYNNEI. The trim removed 8 bases at V and 1 base at J, leaving 3 bases unmatched. The CDR3 runs 13 residues.

The TCR sequence derives from a man aged 35-49 years in good health and CMV-seronegative. Sequenced material: PBMCs. The chain has TRBV2 and TRBJ2-3, with TRBD1 matching 7 bases. CDR3 region: CASRQGGTDTQYF. CDR3 coding DNA: TGTGCCAGCCGGCAGGGGGGCACAGATACGCAGTATTTT.